This TCR beta chain was recovered during a study of T cells after somatic rescue of genetic block. Measured with immunoSEQ multiplex PCR; TCRdb has only the in-frame clones, and not every one. Of 70,000 or so clones listed, about 92% are singletons. From germline, CDR1 is MNHNS and CDR2 SASEGT. This CDR3 contains 13 residues. Trimming stripped 8 bases from V and 1 base from J, with 9 bases between. The chain recombines TRBV6-1 with TRBJ1-5; no definite D call. The sequenced sample was peripheral blood mononuclear cells (PBMCs). This sequence originates from a man aged 35 to 55. DNA of the CDR3: TGTGCCAGCCAACTGGACAGCAATCAGCCCCAGCATTTT. This gives the protein CASQLDSNQPQHF.